The sequence of this T cell receptor (beta chain) was determined in a study of Graves' ophthalmopathy and Graves' hyperthyroidism. TCR beta CDR3 amplification used RNA transcripts. A first-round RT-PCR used HTBI primers, followed by a second-round multiplex PCR. TCRdb called the multiplex PCR reads again in MiXCR, with one record for every CDR3 protein. The profile shows almost 750,000 distinct CDR3 sequences, roughly 40% of them singletons. The V end was cut by 6 bases, the J end by 2 bases, with 11 bases between. CDR3 length equals 13 residues. In its sample, this clonotype was seen a few times. Out of about 9.3 ml of fresh peripheral blood, PBMCs were obtained.

The sequenced sample consisted of peripheral blood. The J gene is TRBJ2-7, the V gene TRBV12-3 or TRBV12-4; possibly TRBD1 for D (6 bases). This clonotype was obtained from an adult man with Graves' ophthalmopathy. Here the CDR3 DNA reads TGTGCCAGCAGGGGGGACAACGCCTACGAGCAGTACTTC. It is translated as CASRGDNAYEQYF.